The rows below give T cell receptor beta chains drawn from one sample of a study of regulatory T cells in long-lasting Graves disease. Each CDR3 protein is one row after TCRdb ran MiXCR on the multiplex PCR reads. The sample contains about 400,000 distinct CDR3 sequences, less than 25% of which appear only once. Specimen: peripheral blood mononuclear cells (PBMCs), collected when the disease was refractory, from a patient treated with antithyroid drugs. Source of these receptors: a female donor with Graves disease. Each CDR3 is given with its conserved first and last residue. The order of the fields is D gene, V gene, clone size, J gene, CDR3 protein, CDR3 DNA. A D gene is named only where the DNA matches it firmly. For some rows the clone size is stated as once, few or many, or as a class when expanded; others skip it.

D: TRBD2
V: TRBV9
size: few
J: TRBJ2-5
CDR3: CASSPETSGATQYF
DNA: TGTGCCAGCAGCCCAGAGACTAGCGGGGCGACCCAGTACTTC

D: -
V: TRBV5-1
size: -
J: TRBJ2-7
CDR3: CASSLSVEAYEQYF
DNA: TGCGCCAGCAGCTTGAGCGTAGAAGCCTACGAGCAGTACTTC

D: -
V: TRBV18
size: -
J: TRBJ1-1
CDR3: CASYGGANTEAFF
DNA: TGTGCCAGCTATGGGGGGGCCAACACTGAAGCTTTCTTT

D: TRBD1
V: TRBV27
size: few
J: TRBJ1-6
CDR3: CASSLSKDRASPLHF
DNA: TGTGCCAGCAGTTTATCGAAGGACAGGGCTTCACCCCTCCACTTT

D: -
V: TRBV6-1
size: many
J: TRBJ1-5
CDR3: CASRGQDNQPQHF
DNA: TGTGCCAGCAGGGGACAAGACAATCAGCCCCAGCATTTT

D: -
V: TRBV7-9
size: -
J: TRBJ2-7
CDR3: CASSLIRWGDLTYEQYF
DNA: TGTGCCAGCAGCTTAATACGGTGGGGTGATTTGACCTACGAGCAGTACTTC

D: TRBD2
V: TRBV7-3
size: -
J: TRBJ2-2
CDR3: CASSQTSVGTGELFF
DNA: TGTGCCAGCAGCCAGACTAGCGTTGGTACCGGGGAGCTGTTTTTT

D: -
V: TRBV6-1
size: many
J: TRBJ2-5
CDR3: CASRLHGWETQYF
DNA: TGTGCCAGCAGACTCCACGGATGGGAGACCCAGTACTTC

D: -
V: TRBV5-5
size: many
J: TRBJ2-5
CDR3: CASSFVIGQQETQYF
DNA: TGTGCCAGCAGTTTTGTGATCGGTCAGCAAGAGACCCAGTACTTC

D: TRBD2
V: TRBV30
size: -
J: TRBJ2-3
CDR3: CAWSAARTSGRPDTQYF
DNA: TGTGCCTGGAGTGCTGCTAGGACTAGCGGGAGACCCGATACGCAGTATTTT

D: -
V: TRBV18
size: many
J: TRBJ1-1
CDR3: CASSPLVDRTEAFF
DNA: TGTGCCAGCTCACCACTGGTTGACCGCACAGAAGCTTTCTTT

D: -
V: TRBV5-1
size: few
J: TRBJ2-6
CDR3: CASSDDAGGANVLTF
DNA: TGCGCCAGCAGCGACGACGCGGGCGGGGCCAACGTCCTGACTTTC

D: -
V: TRBV14
size: -
J: TRBJ2-2
CDR3: CASSQALNTGELFF
DNA: TGTGCCAGCAGCCAAGCCCTGAACACCGGGGAGCTGTTTTTT

D: -
V: TRBV7-8
size: -
J: TRBJ1-2
CDR3: CASRRIAARIYGYTF
DNA: TGTGCCAGCAGACGGATCGCCGCTCGGATCTATGGCTACACCTTC

D: -
V: TRBV27
size: few
J: TRBJ2-2
CDR3: CAVQPDTGELFF
DNA: TGTGCCGTACAGCCCGACACCGGGGAGCTGTTTTTT

D: -
V: TRBV3-1
size: many
J: TRBJ2-5
CDR3: CASSLDAQETQYF
DNA: TGTGCCAGCAGCCTGGATGCACAAGAGACCCAGTACTTC

D: -
V: TRBV2
size: many
J: TRBJ2-1
CDR3: CASTLGRTDYNEQFF
DNA: TGTGCCAGCACCCTGGGTAGGACAGACTACAATGAGCAGTTCTTC

D: -
V: TRBV7-9
size: -
J: TRBJ2-1
CDR3: CASKSPNEQFF
DNA: TGTGCCAGCAAAAGTCCCAATGAGCAGTTCTTC

D: -
V: TRBV7-2
size: -
J: TRBJ1-5
CDR3: CASSLHSASQPQHF
DNA: TGTGCCAGCAGCTTACATTCGGCTAGCCAGCCCCAGCATTTT

D: -
V: TRBV29-1
size: few
J: TRBJ2-7
CDR3: CSVPRGDYEQYF
DNA: TGCAGCGTTCCCAGGGGGGACTACGAGCAGTACTTC

D: -
V: TRBV30
size: -
J: TRBJ1-1
CDR3: CAWMGYGHRGTEAFF
DNA: TGTGCCTGGATGGGTTATGGTCACCGGGGCACTGAAGCTTTCTTT

D: -
V: TRBV6-1
size: -
J: TRBJ1-1
CDR3: CASKGLETLNTEAFF
DNA: TGTGCCAGCAAGGGCCTCGAGACCCTGAACACTGAAGCTTTCTTT

D: -
V: TRBV19
size: few
J: TRBJ2-2
CDR3: CASIGFEGNAAGELFF
DNA: TGTGCCAGTATCGGGTTTGAGGGGAACGCCGCCGGGGAGCTGTTTTTT

D: TRBD1
V: TRBV6-1
size: few
J: TRBJ2-4
CDR3: CASSEDIGQGPKNIQYF
DNA: TGTGCCAGCAGTGAAGATATCGGACAGGGACCCAAAAACATTCAGTACTTC

D: -
V: TRBV6-1
size: -
J: TRBJ1-5
CDR3: CASSEGVDQPQHF
DNA: TGTGCCAGCAGTGAAGGGGTTGATCAGCCCCAGCATTTT

D: TRBD1
V: TRBV12-3/TRBV12-4
size: -
J: TRBJ2-2
CDR3: CASRRDRYTGELFF
DNA: TGTGCCAGCAGACGGGACAGATACACCGGGGAGCTGTTTTTT

D: -
V: TRBV25-1
size: -
J: TRBJ1-1
CDR3: CASSDYRSDTEAFF
DNA: TGTGCCAGCAGTGACTACAGGTCCGACACTGAAGCTTTCTTT

D: -
V: TRBV19
size: -
J: TRBJ2-7
CDR3: CASSPRMSSWEQYF
DNA: TGTGCCAGTAGTCCCCGGATGAGCTCATGGGAGCAGTACTTC

D: -
V: TRBV7-3
size: many
J: TRBJ2-7
CDR3: CASSLSWVRGSSYEQYF
DNA: TGTGCCAGCAGCTTAAGTTGGGTCCGAGGGAGTTCCTACGAGCAGTACTTC

D: -
V: TRBV7-2
size: many
J: TRBJ2-6
CDR3: CASSFPGANVLTF
DNA: TGTGCCAGCAGCTTTCCTGGGGCCAACGTCCTGACTTTC

D: TRBD2
V: TRBV7-2
size: few
J: TRBJ2-7
CDR3: CASSTGLVEYEQYF
DNA: TGTGCCAGCAGCACAGGACTAGTAGAGTACGAGCAGTACTTC